Listed below are T cell receptor beta chains from one sample, sequenced in a study of blood T cell repertoires in COVID-19. TCRdb's copy holds only in-frame clones and misses some; the assay was immunoSEQ multiplex PCR. The data hold about 94,000 clones, with over 65% observed a single time. The sequencing sample was made of peripheral blood. These TCRs come from a man between 65 and 79 years old with COVID-19, enrolled during active disease. CDR3s include the opening cysteine and the closing phenylalanine or tryptophan. A D gene is named only where the DNA matches it firmly.

len: 14
d_gene: .
v_gene: TRBV5-1
j_gene: TRBJ2-1
CDR3aa: CASSTGQTYNEQFF

len: 13
d_gene: .
v_gene: TRBV4-3
j_gene: TRBJ1-1
CDR3aa: CASSPTMNTEAFF

len: 16
d_gene: TRBD2
v_gene: TRBV7-2
j_gene: TRBJ2-7
CDR3aa: CASSLGGLAGPYEQYF

len: 15
d_gene: .
v_gene: TRBV18
j_gene: TRBJ2-7
CDR3aa: CASSPGTPISYEQYF

len: 15
d_gene: TRBD1
v_gene: TRBV6-6
j_gene: TRBJ2-3
CDR3aa: CASSRTGSRTDTQYF

len: 15
d_gene: .
v_gene: TRBV24-1
j_gene: TRBJ1-4
CDR3aa: CATSDPSGTNEKLFF

len: 13
d_gene: .
v_gene: TRBV27
j_gene: TRBJ2-5
CDR3aa: CASSPLRGETQYF

len: 13
d_gene: TRBD1
v_gene: TRBV30
j_gene: TRBJ1-1
CDR3aa: CGGDSTLNTEAFF

len: 14
d_gene: .
v_gene: TRBV6-2/TRBV6-3
j_gene: TRBJ1-5
CDR3aa: CASSKQNRNQPQHF

len: 13
d_gene: TRBD2
v_gene: TRBV14
j_gene: TRBJ2-5
CDR3aa: CASSPGTIETQYF

len: 15
d_gene: .
v_gene: TRBV6-5
j_gene: TRBJ1-6
CDR3aa: CASSYKGRPNSPLHF

len: 18
d_gene: TRBD1
v_gene: TRBV4-2
j_gene: TRBJ2-2
CDR3aa: CASSLHSGTGVPTGELFF

len: 19
d_gene: TRBD2
v_gene: TRBV6-2/TRBV6-3
j_gene: TRBJ2-7
CDR3aa: CASSYSSTSGTRSSYEQYF

len: 14
d_gene: TRBD2
v_gene: TRBV10-2
j_gene: TRBJ2-1
CDR3aa: CASKKAGDGNEQFF

len: 14
d_gene: TRBD2
v_gene: TRBV5-8
j_gene: TRBJ2-7
CDR3aa: CASSLSGMSYEQYF

len: 12
d_gene: TRBD1
v_gene: TRBV18
j_gene: TRBJ1-2
CDR3aa: CASLLQGHGYTF

len: 14
d_gene: TRBD1
v_gene: TRBV27
j_gene: TRBJ2-3
CDR3aa: CASSPGTAADTQYF

len: 13
d_gene: .
v_gene: TRBV7-2
j_gene: TRBJ1-2
CDR3aa: CASSLVLNYGYTF

len: 14
d_gene: .
v_gene: TRBV9
j_gene: TRBJ1-2
CDR3aa: CASSVPDRPYGYTF

len: 14
d_gene: .
v_gene: TRBV19
j_gene: TRBJ2-7
CDR3aa: CASSITEGSYEQYF

len: 14
d_gene: .
v_gene: TRBV4-3
j_gene: TRBJ1-2
CDR3aa: CASSQAQGPYGYTF

len: 14
d_gene: TRBD1
v_gene: TRBV19
j_gene: TRBJ2-1
CDR3aa: CASSRDRGSNEQFF

len: 16
d_gene: TRBD2
v_gene: TRBV5-1
j_gene: TRBJ2-3
CDR3aa: CASSLLAGVISDTQYF

len: 17
d_gene: .
v_gene: TRBV7-7
j_gene: TRBJ2-1
CDR3aa: CASSSNPPGLSYNEQFF

len: 15
d_gene: TRBD1
v_gene: TRBV19
j_gene: TRBJ1-5
CDR3aa: CASRAGQGGYQPQHF

len: 14
d_gene: TRBD1
v_gene: TRBV7-9
j_gene: TRBJ1-2
CDR3aa: CASRWDRAADGYTF

len: 14
d_gene: TRBD1
v_gene: TRBV27
j_gene: TRBJ2-2
CDR3aa: CASSFWTGPGELFF

len: 13
d_gene: TRBD2
v_gene: TRBV12-3/TRBV12-4
j_gene: TRBJ2-7
CDR3aa: CASSPGRAYEQYF

len: 13
d_gene: .
v_gene: TRBV28
j_gene: TRBJ1-3
CDR3aa: CASSLFSGNTIYF

len: 15
d_gene: TRBD2
v_gene: TRBV28
j_gene: TRBJ2-1
CDR3aa: CASPPTSGSYNEQFF

len: 15
d_gene: .
v_gene: TRBV2
j_gene: TRBJ1-4
CDR3aa: CASRHDTATNEKLFF

len: 14
d_gene: .
v_gene: TRBV6-2/TRBV6-3
j_gene: TRBJ1-1
CDR3aa: CASSYPPRNTEAFF

len: 15
d_gene: .
v_gene: TRBV28
j_gene: TRBJ1-2
CDR3aa: CASSPPGGRPYGYTF

len: 13
d_gene: TRBD2
v_gene: TRBV19
j_gene: TRBJ2-7
CDR3aa: CASSAGTSYEQYF

len: 14
d_gene: TRBD2
v_gene: TRBV28
j_gene: TRBJ2-1
CDR3aa: CASSLGLVLNEQFF

len: 16
d_gene: .
v_gene: TRBV7-3
j_gene: TRBJ2-1
CDR3aa: CASSLFSGSAYNEQFF